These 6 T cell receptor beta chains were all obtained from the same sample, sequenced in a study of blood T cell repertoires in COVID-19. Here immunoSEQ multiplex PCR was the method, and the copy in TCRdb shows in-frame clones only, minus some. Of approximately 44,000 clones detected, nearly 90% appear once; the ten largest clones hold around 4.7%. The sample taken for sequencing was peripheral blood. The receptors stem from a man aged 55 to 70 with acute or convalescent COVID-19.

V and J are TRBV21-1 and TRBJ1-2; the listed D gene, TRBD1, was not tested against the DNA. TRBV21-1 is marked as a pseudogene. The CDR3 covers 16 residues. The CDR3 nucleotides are TGTGCCAGCAGCAAAGATGCGCACAGGGGGCCCTATGGCTACACCTTC. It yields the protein CASSKDAHRGPYGYTF.

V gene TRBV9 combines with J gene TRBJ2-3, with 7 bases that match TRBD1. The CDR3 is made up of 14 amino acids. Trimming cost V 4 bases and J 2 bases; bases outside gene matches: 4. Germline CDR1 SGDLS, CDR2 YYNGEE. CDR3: CASSIRGSTDTQYF. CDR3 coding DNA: TGTGCCAGCAGCATCAGGGGGTCCACAGATACGCAGTATTTT.

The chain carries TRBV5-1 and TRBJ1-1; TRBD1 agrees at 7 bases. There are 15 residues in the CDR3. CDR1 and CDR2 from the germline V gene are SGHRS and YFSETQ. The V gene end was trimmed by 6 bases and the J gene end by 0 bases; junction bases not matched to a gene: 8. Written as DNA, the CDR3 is TGCGCCAGCACCCTAGGGACAGATGTGAACACTGAAGCTTTCTTT. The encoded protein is CASTLGTDVNTEAFF.

CDR3 sequence: CASSYEQYF. CDR3 DNA: TGTGCCAGCTCGTACGAGCAGTACTTC. V gene TRBV6-4 combines with J gene TRBJ2-7; D is uncertain. This CDR3 region has 9 residues. V was trimmed by 8 bases and J by 4 bases, leaving 3 bases between them. Germline V gene data show CDR1 as MRHNA and CDR2 as SNTAGT.

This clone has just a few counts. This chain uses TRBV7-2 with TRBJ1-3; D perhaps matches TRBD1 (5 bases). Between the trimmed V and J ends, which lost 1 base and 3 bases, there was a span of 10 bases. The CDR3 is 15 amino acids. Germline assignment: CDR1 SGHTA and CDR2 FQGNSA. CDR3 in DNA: TGTGCCAGCAGCTTAGTGGCAGGGCTTGGAAACACCATATATTTT. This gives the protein CASSLVAGLGNTIYF.

CDR3 residues: CASSPTFREEAFF. CDR3 coding DNA: TGTGCCAGCTCACCAACATTCCGGGAGGAAGCTTTCTTT. The V and J genes are TRBV18 and TRBJ1-1; no reliable D call. Germline loops: CDR1 KGHSH, CDR2 LQKENI. This CDR3 spans 13 amino acids. The germline V and J ends were trimmed by 2 bases and 8 bases, with 12 bases remaining between them.